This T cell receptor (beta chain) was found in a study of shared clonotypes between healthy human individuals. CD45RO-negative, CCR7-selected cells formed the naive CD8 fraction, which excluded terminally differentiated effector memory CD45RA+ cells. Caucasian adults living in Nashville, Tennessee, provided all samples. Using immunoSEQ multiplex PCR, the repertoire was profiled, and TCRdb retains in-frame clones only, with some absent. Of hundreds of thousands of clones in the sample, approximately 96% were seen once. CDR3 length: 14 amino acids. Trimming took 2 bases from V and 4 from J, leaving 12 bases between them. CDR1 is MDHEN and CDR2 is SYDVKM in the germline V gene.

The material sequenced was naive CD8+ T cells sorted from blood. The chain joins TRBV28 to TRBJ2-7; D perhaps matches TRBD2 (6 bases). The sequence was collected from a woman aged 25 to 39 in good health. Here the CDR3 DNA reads TGTGCCAGCAGTTTAATCGGGGGTCGTTACGAGCAGTACTTC. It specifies CASSLIGGRYEQYF.